This T cell receptor (beta chain) was documented in a study of post-analysis software for immune sequencing data. Study overall: Relapsing-remitting, secondary progressive and progressive-relapsing forms made up the multiple sclerosis disease courses. General study findings and limits: Strong co-clustering by F measure was evident for samples that had been prepared in the same batch. Multiple sclerosis patients showed significantly lower normalized Chao1 diversity than controls did. Included in a set of 5 or 6 TRBV segments more frequent in patients than controls were TRBV5-6, TRBV5-1 and TRBV20-1.

Remarks on this clonotype: Antigen specificity is unknown.

Each TCR beta cDNA library carried unique molecular identifiers. Yield was 450,000 to 650,000 cDNA molecules from about 0.94 to 9.7 million T cells. TCRdb reanalysed the PCR reads using MiXCR and keeps one entry per CDR3 protein. The profile shows hundreds of thousands of distinct CDR3 sequences, 25% to 30% of them singletons. The CDR3 runs to 17 residues. Trimming took off 1 base at V and 4 bases at J, with 19 bases between the two ends. Per germline, CDR1 MGHRA and CDR2 YSYEKL. The specimen sequenced was blood. The chain joins TRBV4-1 to TRBJ1-2, with D maybe TRBD1 (6 bases). This TCR was sampled from a girl between 10 and 17 years old with multiple sclerosis. The CDR3 is CASSQVARGPRGYGYTF. CDR3 in DNA: TGCGCCAGCAGCCAAGTCGCCCGGGGCCCCAGGGGCTATGGCTACACCTTC.